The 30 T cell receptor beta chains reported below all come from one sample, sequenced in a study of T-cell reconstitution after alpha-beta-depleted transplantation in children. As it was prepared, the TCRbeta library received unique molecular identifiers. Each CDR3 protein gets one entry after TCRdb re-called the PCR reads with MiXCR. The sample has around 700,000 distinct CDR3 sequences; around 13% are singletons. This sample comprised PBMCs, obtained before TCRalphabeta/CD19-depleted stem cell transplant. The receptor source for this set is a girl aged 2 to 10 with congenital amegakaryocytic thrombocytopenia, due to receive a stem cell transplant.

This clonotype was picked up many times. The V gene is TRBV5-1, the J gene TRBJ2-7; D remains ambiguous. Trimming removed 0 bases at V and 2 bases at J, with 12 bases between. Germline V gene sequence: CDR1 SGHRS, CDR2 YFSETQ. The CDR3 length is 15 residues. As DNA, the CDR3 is TGCGCCAGCAGCTTGGGAGACGACAACACCTACGAGCAGTACTTC. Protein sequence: CASSLGDDNTYEQYF.

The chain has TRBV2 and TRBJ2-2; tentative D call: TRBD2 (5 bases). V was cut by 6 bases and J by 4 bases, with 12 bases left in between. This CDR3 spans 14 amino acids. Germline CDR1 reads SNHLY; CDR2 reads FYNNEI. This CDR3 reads CASREKEGTGELFF. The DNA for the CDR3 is TGTGCCAGCAGAGAAAAAGAGGGCACCGGGGAGCTGTTTTTT.

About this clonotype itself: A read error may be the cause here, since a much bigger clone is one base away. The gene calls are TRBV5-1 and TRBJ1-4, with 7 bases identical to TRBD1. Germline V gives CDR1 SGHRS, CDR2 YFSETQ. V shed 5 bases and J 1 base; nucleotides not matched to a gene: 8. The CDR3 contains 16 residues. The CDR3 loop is CASRIGQDVTNEKLFF. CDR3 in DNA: TGCGCCAGCAGAATTGGACAGGATGTAACTAATGAAAAACTGTTTTTT.

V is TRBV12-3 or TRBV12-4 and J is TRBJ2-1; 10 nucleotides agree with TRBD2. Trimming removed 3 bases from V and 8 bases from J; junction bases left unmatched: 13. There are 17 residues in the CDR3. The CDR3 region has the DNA TGTGCCAGCAGTTTCTTGGGGGCTAGCGGGAGTCTGGATGAGCAGTTCTTC. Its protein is CASSFLGASGSLDEQFF.

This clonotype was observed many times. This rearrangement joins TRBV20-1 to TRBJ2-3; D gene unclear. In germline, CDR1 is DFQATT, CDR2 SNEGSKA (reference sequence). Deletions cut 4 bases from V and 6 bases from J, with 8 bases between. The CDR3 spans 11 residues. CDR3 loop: CSATHYDTQYF. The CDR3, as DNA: TGCAGTGCTACCCACTACGATACGCAGTATTTT.

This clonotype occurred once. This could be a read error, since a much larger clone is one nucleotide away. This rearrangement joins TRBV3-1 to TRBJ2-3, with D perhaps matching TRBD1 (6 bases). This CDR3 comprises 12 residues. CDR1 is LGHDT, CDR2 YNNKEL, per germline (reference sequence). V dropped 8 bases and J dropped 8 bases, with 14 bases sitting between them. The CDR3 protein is CASCTPGVTQYF. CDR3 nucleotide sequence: TGTGCCAGCTGCACACCAGGGGTTACGCAGTATTTT.

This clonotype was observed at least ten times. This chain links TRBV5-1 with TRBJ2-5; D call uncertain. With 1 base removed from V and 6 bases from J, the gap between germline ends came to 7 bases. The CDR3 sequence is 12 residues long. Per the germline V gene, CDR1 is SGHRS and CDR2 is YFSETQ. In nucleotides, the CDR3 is TGCGCCAGCAGCTTGATAGGGAAGACCCAGTACTTC. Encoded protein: CASSLIGKTQYF.

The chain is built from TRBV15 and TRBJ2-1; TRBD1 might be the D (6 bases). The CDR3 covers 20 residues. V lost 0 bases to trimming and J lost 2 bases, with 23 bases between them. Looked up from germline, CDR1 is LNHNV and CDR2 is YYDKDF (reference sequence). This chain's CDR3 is CATSRDWTSTSDRAYNEQFF. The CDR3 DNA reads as TGTGCCACCAGCAGAGATTGGACATCGACATCGGACAGAGCCTACAATGAGCAGTTCTTC.

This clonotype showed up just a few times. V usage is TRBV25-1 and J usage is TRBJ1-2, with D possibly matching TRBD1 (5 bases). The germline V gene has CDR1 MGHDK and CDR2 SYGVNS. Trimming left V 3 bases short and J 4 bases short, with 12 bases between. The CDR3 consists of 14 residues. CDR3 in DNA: TGTGCCAGCAGTGACTTCGTGGGGGGCTATGGCTACACCTTC. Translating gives CASSDFVGGYGYTF.

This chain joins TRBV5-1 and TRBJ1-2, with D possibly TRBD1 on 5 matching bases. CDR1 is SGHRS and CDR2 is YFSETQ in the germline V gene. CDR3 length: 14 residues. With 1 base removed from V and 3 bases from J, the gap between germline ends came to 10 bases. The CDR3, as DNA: TGCGCCAGCAGCTTGAACGGGGGTGACTATGGCTACACCTTC. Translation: CASSLNGGDYGYTF.

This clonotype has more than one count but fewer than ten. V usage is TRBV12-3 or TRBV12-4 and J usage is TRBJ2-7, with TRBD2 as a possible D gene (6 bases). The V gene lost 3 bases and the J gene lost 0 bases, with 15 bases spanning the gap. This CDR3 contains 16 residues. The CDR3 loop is CASSFISGVGSYEQYF. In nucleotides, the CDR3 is TGTGCCAGCAGTTTTATTTCGGGAGTGGGCTCCTACGAGCAGTACTTC.

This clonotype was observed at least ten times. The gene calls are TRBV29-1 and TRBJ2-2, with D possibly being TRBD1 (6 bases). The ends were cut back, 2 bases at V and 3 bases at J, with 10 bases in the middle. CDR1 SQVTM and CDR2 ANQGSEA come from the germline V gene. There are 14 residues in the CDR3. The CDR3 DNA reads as TGCAGCGTTGAACACAGGGCTGACACCGGGGAGCTGTTTTTT. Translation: CSVEHRADTGELFF.

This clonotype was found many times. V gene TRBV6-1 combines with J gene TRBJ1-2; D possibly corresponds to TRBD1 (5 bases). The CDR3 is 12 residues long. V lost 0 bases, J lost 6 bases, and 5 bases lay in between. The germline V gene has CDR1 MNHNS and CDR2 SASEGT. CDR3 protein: CASSEAGDGYTF. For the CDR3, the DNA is TGTGCCAGCAGTGAAGCAGGGGATGGCTACACCTTC.

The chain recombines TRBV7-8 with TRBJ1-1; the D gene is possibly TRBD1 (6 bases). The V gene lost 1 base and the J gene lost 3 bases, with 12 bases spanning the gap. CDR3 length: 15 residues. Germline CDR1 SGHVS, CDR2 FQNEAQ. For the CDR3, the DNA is TGTGCCAGCAGCTTAGAGAGGGGGGGGGACACTGAAGCTTTCTTT. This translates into CASSLERGGDTEAFF.

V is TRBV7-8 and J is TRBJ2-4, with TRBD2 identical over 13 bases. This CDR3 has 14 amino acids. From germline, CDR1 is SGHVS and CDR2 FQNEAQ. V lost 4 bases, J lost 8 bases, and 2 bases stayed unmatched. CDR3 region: CASSWTSGRDIQYF. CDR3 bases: TGTGCCAGCAGCTGGACTAGCGGGAGAGACATTCAGTACTTC.

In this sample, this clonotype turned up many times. The CDR3 sequence is CASRTLLSGANVLTF. DNA of the CDR3: TGTGCCAGCAGGACCCTACTCTCTGGGGCCAACGTCCTGACTTTC. This chain connects TRBV6-1 to TRBJ2-6; D uncertain. The CDR3 totals 15 residues. Germline V CDR1 and CDR2: MNHNS, SASEGT. The ends were cut back, 6 bases at V and 0 bases at J, with 9 bases in the middle.

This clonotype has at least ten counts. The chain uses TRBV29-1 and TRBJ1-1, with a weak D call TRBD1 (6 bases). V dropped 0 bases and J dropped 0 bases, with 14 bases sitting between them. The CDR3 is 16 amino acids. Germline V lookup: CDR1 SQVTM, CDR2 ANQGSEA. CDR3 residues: CSVEDRGHLMNTEAFF. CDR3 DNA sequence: TGCAGCGTTGAAGACAGGGGTCACTTGATGAACACTGAAGCTTTCTTT.

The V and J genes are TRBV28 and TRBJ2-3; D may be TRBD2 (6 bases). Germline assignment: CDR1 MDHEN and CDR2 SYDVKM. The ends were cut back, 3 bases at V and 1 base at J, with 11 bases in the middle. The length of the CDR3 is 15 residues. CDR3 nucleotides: TGTGCCAGCAGTTTCTTGGCGGGGCGCACAGATACGCAGTATTTT. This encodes CASSFLAGRTDTQYF.

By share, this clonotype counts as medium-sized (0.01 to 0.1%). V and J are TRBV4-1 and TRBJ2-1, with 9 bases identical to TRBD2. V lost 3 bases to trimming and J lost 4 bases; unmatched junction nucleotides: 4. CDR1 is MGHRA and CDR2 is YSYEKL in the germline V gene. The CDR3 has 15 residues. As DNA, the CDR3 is TGCGCCAGCAGCCAGGCTAGCGGGGCGTACAATGAGCAGTTCTTC. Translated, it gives CASSQASGAYNEQFF.

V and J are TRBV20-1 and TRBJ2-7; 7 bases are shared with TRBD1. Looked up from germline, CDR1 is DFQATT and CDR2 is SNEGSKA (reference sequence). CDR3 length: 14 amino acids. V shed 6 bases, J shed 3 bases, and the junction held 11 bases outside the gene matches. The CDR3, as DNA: TGCAGTGCCAAGGCACCGGGACAGAACTACGAGCAGTACTTC. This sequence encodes CSAKAPGQNYEQYF.

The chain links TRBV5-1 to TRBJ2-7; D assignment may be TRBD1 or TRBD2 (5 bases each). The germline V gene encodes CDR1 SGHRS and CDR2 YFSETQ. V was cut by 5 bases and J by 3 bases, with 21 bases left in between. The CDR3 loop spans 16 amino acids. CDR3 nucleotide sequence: TGCGCCAGCAGAGAAGCCGGAAGGGACGGCTTCTACGAGCAGTACTTC. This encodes CASREAGRDGFYEQYF. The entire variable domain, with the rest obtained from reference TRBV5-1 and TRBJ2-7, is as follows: KAGVTQTPRYLIKTRGQQVTLSCSPISGHRSVSWYQQTPGQGLQFLFEYFSETQRNKGNFPGRFSGRQFSNSRSEMNVSTLELGDSALYLCASREAGRDGFYEQYFGPGTRLTVT.

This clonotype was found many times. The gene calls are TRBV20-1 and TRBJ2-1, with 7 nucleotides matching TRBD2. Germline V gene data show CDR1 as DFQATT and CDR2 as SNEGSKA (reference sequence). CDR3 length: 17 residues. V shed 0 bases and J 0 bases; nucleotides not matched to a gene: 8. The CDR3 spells CSARDPTSASSYNEQFF. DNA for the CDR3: TGCAGTGCTAGAGACCCTACTAGCGCAAGCTCCTACAATGAGCAGTTCTTC.

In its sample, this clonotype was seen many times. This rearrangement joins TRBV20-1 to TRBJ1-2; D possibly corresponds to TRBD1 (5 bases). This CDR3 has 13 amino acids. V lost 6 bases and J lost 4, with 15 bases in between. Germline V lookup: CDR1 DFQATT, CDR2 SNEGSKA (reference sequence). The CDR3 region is CSAVATDFYGYTF. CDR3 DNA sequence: TGCAGTGCGGTTGCGACAGACTTCTATGGCTACACCTTC.

CDR3 region: CASSETLTSGSHNEQFF. As DNA, the CDR3 is TGCGCCAGCAGTGAGACCCTGACTAGCGGGAGCCACAATGAGCAGTTCTTC. The rearrangement links TRBV10-1 to TRBJ2-1; 12 nucleotides agree with TRBD2. Trimming removed 2 bases from V and 5 bases from J; junction bases left unmatched: 7. The V gene's germline CDR1 is WNHNN and CDR2 SYGVQD (reference sequence). This CDR3 has 17 residues.

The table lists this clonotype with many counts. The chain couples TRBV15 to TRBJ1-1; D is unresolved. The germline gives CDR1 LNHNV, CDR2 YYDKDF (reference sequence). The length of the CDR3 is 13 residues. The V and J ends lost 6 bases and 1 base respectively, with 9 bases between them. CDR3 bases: TGTGCCACCAGTACAAAGGGGAACACTGAAGCTTTCTTT. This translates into CATSTKGNTEAFF.

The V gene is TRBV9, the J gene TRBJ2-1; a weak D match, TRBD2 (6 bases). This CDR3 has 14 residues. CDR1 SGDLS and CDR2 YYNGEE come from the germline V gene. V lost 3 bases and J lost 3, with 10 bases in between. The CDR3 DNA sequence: TGTGCCAGCAGCGCCGGGACTCGCTACAATGAGCAGTTCTTC. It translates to CASSAGTRYNEQFF.

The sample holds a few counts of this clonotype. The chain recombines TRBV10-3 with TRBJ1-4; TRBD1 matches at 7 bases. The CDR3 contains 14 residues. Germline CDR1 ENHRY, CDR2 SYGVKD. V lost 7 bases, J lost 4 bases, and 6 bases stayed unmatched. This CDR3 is CAIKATGSNEKLFF. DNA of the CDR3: TGTGCCATCAAGGCGACAGGGAGTAATGAAAAACTGTTTTTT.

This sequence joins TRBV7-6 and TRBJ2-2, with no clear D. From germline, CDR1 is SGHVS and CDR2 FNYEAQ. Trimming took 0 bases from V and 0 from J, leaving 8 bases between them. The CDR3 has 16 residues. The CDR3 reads CASSLAPRANTGELFF. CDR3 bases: TGTGCCAGCAGCTTAGCTCCCAGAGCGAACACCGGGGAGCTGTTTTTT.

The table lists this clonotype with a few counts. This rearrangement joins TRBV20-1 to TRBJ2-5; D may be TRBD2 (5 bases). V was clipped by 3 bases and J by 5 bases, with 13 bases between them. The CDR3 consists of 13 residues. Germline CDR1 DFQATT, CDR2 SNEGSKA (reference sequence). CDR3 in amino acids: CSARPIQRETQYF. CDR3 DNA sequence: TGCAGTGCTAGGCCAATACAGCGGGAGACCCAGTACTTC.

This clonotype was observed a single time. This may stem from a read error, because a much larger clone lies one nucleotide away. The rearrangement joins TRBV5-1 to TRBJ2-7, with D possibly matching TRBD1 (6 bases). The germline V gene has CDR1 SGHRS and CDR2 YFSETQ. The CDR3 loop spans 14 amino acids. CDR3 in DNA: TGCACCAGCAGCGTGGGACAACCAAAACACGAGCAGTACTTC. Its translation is CTSSVGQPKHEQYF. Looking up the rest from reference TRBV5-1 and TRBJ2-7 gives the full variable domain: KAGVTQTPRYLIKTRGQQVTLSCSPISGHRSVSWYQQTPGQGLQFLFEYFSETQRNKGNFPGRFSGRQFSNSRSEMNVSTLELGDSALYLCTSSVGQPKHEQYFGPGTRLTVT.